The T cell receptor (beta chain) described here comes from a study of low-dose radiotherapy and immunotherapy resistance in tumors. Low-dose radiotherapy, low-dose cyclophosphamide, aspirin, ipilimumab and nivolumab were all given to the donors. Eligible patients had advanced solid tumors lacking tumor-infiltrating lymphocytes. CDR1 is SNHLY, CDR2 FYNNEI, per germline. The CDR3 sequence is 15 residues long. V gave up 3 bases and J gave up 4 bases, with 13 bases separating them. TRAV- and TRBV-specific primers, spanning alpha and beta chains, primed first-strand cDNA. For amplifying TCRs, the PCR ran for roughly 20 cycles with Phusion, which was used together with a constant-region primer and the adapter on the V primers. The isolated mRNA underwent amplification through in vitro transcription. TCRdb re-analysed the reads in MiXCR, keeping a single row per CDR3 protein. In the table there are 13,000 to 15,000 distinct CDR3 sequences, roughly 50% of which are singletons.

The chain couples TRBV2 to TRBJ2-1; D not resolved. The origin of this receptor is a human donor with advanced metastatic prostate, ovarian, gallbladder or colorectal cancer (not recorded which). This table probably holds off-target reads from a library built for another chain. As DNA, the CDR3 is TGTGCCAGCAGTGAGGGTGGGATCGTGTACAATGAGCAGTTCTTC. This gives the protein CASSEGGIVYNEQFF. The entire variable domain, with the rest obtained from reference TRBV2 and TRBJ2-1, is as follows: EPEVTQTPSHQVTQMGQEVILRCVPISNHLYFYWYRQILGQKVEFLVSFYNNEISEKSEIFDDQFSVERPDGSNFTLKIRSTKLEDSAMYFCASSEGGIVYNEQFFGPGTRLTVL.